This is a list of T cell receptor beta chains from one sample in a study of blood T cell repertoires in COVID-19. Sequencing used immunoSEQ multiplex PCR; TCRdb keeps in-frame clones, though not all of them. The repertoire holds some 66,000 clones, about 89% seen once, with less than 9.5% in the top ten. The source material was peripheral blood. These receptors came from a human donor in a cohort sampled during active COVID-19. CDR3s include the opening cysteine and the closing phenylalanine or tryptophan. D genes are given only for firm matches. A row's size may be missing; if present it is once, few, many or a size class.

>TRBJ1-2|NA|NA|TRBV6-6
CASSYWGEANYGYTF
TGTGCCAGCAGTTACTGGGGGGAGGCTAACTATGGCTACACCTTC
>TRBJ2-2|TRBD2|NA|TRBV7-2
CASSLGLAGGDTGELFF
TGTGCCAGCAGCTTAGGACTAGCGGGGGGGGACACCGGGGAGCTGTTTTTT
>TRBJ2-4|TRBD2|NA|TRBV5-6
CASSFAGGAKNIQYF
TGTGCCAGCAGCTTTGCGGGGGGCGCCAAAAACATTCAGTACTTC
>TRBJ2-5|TRBD2|NA|TRBV28
CASSKGGGTLQETQYF
TGTGCCAGCAGTAAGGGCGGGGGGACCCTTCAAGAGACCCAGTACTTC
>TRBJ2-1|NA|NA|TRBV28
CASSRAQFSNEQFF
TGTGCCAGCAGTCGAGCCCAATTCTCCAATGAGCAGTTCTTC
>TRBJ2-7|TRBD2|NA|TRBV11-2
CASSYASGGFGIRSPSYEQYF
TGTGCCAGCAGTTACGCTAGCGGGGGGTTTGGAATCCGATCCCCCTCCTACGAGCAGTACTTC
>TRBJ2-3|TRBD1|NA|TRBV12-5
CASGTGTGGPHQYF
TGTGCTAGTGGAACCGGGACAGGGGGGCCACATCAGTATTTT
>TRBJ2-3|NA|NA|TRBV14
CASSQDPGTDTQYF
TGTGCCAGCAGCCAAGATCCCGGCACAGATACGCAGTATTTT
>TRBJ2-5|TRBD1|NA|TRBV5-8
CASSWDPGQQETQYF
TGTGCCAGCAGCTGGGACCCGGGACAGCAAGAGACCCAGTACTTC
>TRBJ2-7|NA|NA|TRBV11-2
CASSLARLSEQYF
TGTGCCAGCAGCTTAGCAAGACTTAGCGAGCAGTACTTC
>TRBJ2-2|NA|NA|TRBV6-5
CASSYSAEGGELFF
TGTGCCAGCAGTTACTCCGCCGAGGGCGGGGAGCTGTTTTTT
>TRBJ2-5|TRBD2|NA|TRBV6-1
CASSEAGGEGETQYF
TGTGCCAGCAGTGAAGCGGGCGGGGAGGGAGAGACCCAGTACTTC
>TRBJ2-7|NA|NA|TRBV14
CASSQEWQGGEQYF
TGTGCCAGCAGCCAAGAGTGGCAGGGGGGCGAGCAGTACTTC
>TRBJ2-1|TRBD2|NA|TRBV6-2/TRBV6-3
CASSYLGLANNEQFF
TGTGCCAGCAGTTATTTGGGACTAGCGAACAATGAGCAGTTCTTC
>TRBJ2-3|TRBD1|NA|TRBV28
CASNSQGAEADTQYF
TGTGCCAGTAATTCACAGGGGGCAGAGGCAGATACGCAGTATTTT
>TRBJ1-5|TRBD1|once|TRBV19
CASSKQGFGNQPQHF
TGTGCCAGTAGTAAACAGGGGTTTGGCAATCAGCCCCAGCATTTT
>TRBJ2-2|NA|few|TRBV18
CASSPGEASTGELFF
TGTGCCAGCTCACCAGGGGAGGCGAGCACCGGGGAGCTGTTTTTT